This T cell receptor (beta chain) was recorded in a study of post-analysis software for immune sequencing data. About the research overall: Relapsing-remitting, secondary progressive and progressive-relapsing courses of multiple sclerosis were included. The study, taken as a whole, reports: Patients used about five TRBV segments, including TRBV5-6, TRBV5-1 and TRBV20-1, more often than controls. Samples sharing a preparation batch grouped tightly together when assessed by F measure.

Unique-molecular-identifier-tagged TCR beta cDNA libraries were used. Input populations of roughly 0.85 to 11 million T cells gave rise to roughly 0.5 million cDNA molecules. One entry per CDR3 protein, called by TCRdb with MiXCR from the PCR reads. The table lists about 500,000 distinct CDR3 sequences, roughly 46% of them singletons. The CDR3 is 15 residues long. V lost 6 bases and J 12 bases, leaving 27 bases between the germline ends. Germline V gene lookup returns CDR1 MDHEN and CDR2 SYDVKM. Details on this clonotype: Antigen unknown.

Sequences were obtained from blood. The rearrangement links TRBV28 to TRBJ2-7; perhaps TRBD2 as D (5 bases). The receptor was derived from a girl aged 5-17 years with multiple sclerosis. CDR3 sequence: CASSTRGSLGETRYF. CDR3 DNA sequence: TGTGCCAGCAGCACCCGAGGGTCCCTGGGAGAGACCCGGTACTTC.